A selection of T cell receptor beta chains follows, all from one sample in a study of blood T cells in healthy people across ages. Each CDR3 protein gets one entry after TCRdb re-called the 5' RACE reads with MiXCR. The sample shows more than 800,000 distinct CDR3 sequences, 29% of them seen only once. Sequencing was done on a sample of blood. The receptors originated from a woman aged 80 or over in good health. CDR3s include the opening cysteine and the closing phenylalanine or tryptophan. A D gene is named only where the DNA matches it firmly. Only some rows state a clone size, as once, few, many or a class for expanded clones.

v_gene,abundance,d_gene,j_gene,CDR3aa,CDR3nt
TRBV7-2,many,-,TRBJ2-3,CASSPRRPRGGDTQYF,TGTGCCAGCAGCCCCCGTCGGCCCCGAGGGGGAGATACGCAGTATTTT
TRBV3-1,-,-,TRBJ2-7,CASSQGAHAGRDPRYEQYF,TGTGCCAGCAGCCAAGGGGCCCATGCGGGCAGGGACCCTAGGTACGAGCAGTACTTC
TRBV30,-,TRBD2,TRBJ2-1,CAWRGGSGVNGQFF,TGTGCCTGGAGGGGAGGTAGCGGGGTAAATGGGCAGTTCTTC
TRBV20-1,few,TRBD2,TRBJ2-5,CSALRGGTYNEQYF,TGCAGTGCTCTTCGCGGGGGGACTTACAATGAGCAGTACTTC
TRBV20-1,-,TRBD2,TRBJ2-1,CSVRHILAGSPYNEQFF,TGCAGTGTTCGCCACATTTTAGCGGGGAGCCCCTACAATGAGCAGTTCTTT
TRBV20-1,many,TRBD2,TRBJ2-3,CSARLAGGGADTQYF,TGCAGTGCTAGATTAGCGGGGGGTGGCGCAGATACGCAGTATTTT
TRBV5-1,-,-,TRBJ1-6,CASSLGQTNNSPLHF,TGCGCCAGCAGCTTGGGACAGACGAATAATTCACCCCTCCACTTT
TRBV7-2,many,-,TRBJ2-5,CASSDRDKETQYF,TGTGCCAGCAGCGACCGGGACAAGGAGACCCAGTACTTC
TRBV18,-,TRBD1,TRBJ1-2,CASSGSRDRLTNYGYTF,TGTGCCAGCTCAGGGTCCCGGGACAGACTAACTAACTATGGCTACACCTTC
TRBV4-3,many,-,TRBJ1-4,CASSQDKTTNEKLFF,TGCGCCAGCAGCCAAGATAAGACAACTAATGAAAAACTGTTTTTT
TRBV4-2,many,TRBD1,TRBJ2-5,CASSQEDRGQETQYF,TGTGCCAGCAGCCAAGAGGACAGGGGCCAAGAGACCCAGTACTTC
TRBV6-2/TRBV6-3,few,TRBD1,TRBJ2-5,CASSYPTGTANNEQYF,TGTGCCAGCAGTTACCCAACCGGGACAGCCAACAATGAGCAGTACTTC
TRBV5-1,-,-,TRBJ2-5,CASSSSGANREETQYF,TGCGCCAGCAGCTCTTCGGGGGCTAACAGGGAGGAGACCCAGTACTTC
TRBV12-3/TRBV12-4,-,-,TRBJ2-2,CASSFGHTGELFF,TGTGCCAGCAGTTTCGGGCACACCGGGGAGCTGTTTTTT
TRBV9,few,TRBD1,TRBJ1-6,CASSAQGGNSPLHF,TGTGCCAGCAGCGCGCAGGGGGGGAATTCACCCCTCCACTTT
TRBV30,many,-,TRBJ1-2,CAWSPLGGTGYTF,TGTGCCTGGAGTCCGCTTGGGGGGACGGGCTACACCTTC
TRBV12-3/TRBV12-4,many,TRBD1,TRBJ2-4,CASGSTGQNIQYF,TGTGCCAGCGGCTCGACAGGGCAAAACATTCAGTACTTC
TRBV5-1,many,-,TRBJ1-2,CASSLVPGPNYGYTF,TGCGCCAGCAGCTTGGTCCCGGGGCCTAACTATGGCTACACCTTC
TRBV5-1,many,-,TRBJ2-3,CASSLASDTQYF,TGTGCCAGCAGCTTAGCGTCAGATACGCAGTATTTT
TRBV19,-,TRBD1,TRBJ1-5,CASFSDREDQPQHF,TGTGCCAGTTTTTCGGACAGGGAAGATCAGCCCCAGCATTTT
TRBV29-1,-,-,TRBJ1-1,CSVKGAENTEAFF,TGCAGCGTTAAAGGGGCGGAGAACACTGAAGCTTTCTTT
TRBV6-6,-,TRBD1,TRBJ2-5,CASSYQGALRETQYF,TGTGCCAGCAGTTACCAGGGGGCACTAAGGGAGACCCAGTACTTC
TRBV7-8,-,-,TRBJ1-5,CASTSRQNQPQHF,TGTGCCAGCACCTCTCGACAGAATCAGCCCCAGCATTTT
TRBV9,few,-,TRBJ1-6,CASSEDPSYNSPLHF,TGTGCCAGCAGCGAGGACCCCTCCTATAATTCACCCCTCCACTTT
TRBV6-2/TRBV6-3,many,TRBD1,TRBJ2-2,CASSGTGTNTGELFF,TGTGCCAGCAGTGGGACAGGGACGAACACCGGGGAGCTGTTTTTT
TRBV7-2,once,-,TRBJ2-7,CGSSLAPNSYEQYF,TGTGGCAGCAGCTTAGCGCCTAACTCCTACGAGCAGTACTTC
TRBV20-1,many,TRBD2,TRBJ2-1,CSARDTSGGNNEQFF,TGCAGTGCTAGAGATACTAGCGGGGGGAACAATGAGCAGTTCTTC
TRBV5-1,many,-,TRBJ2-3,CASSFTPSDTQYF,TGCGCCAGCAGCTTCACCCCTTCCGATACGCAGTATTTT
TRBV20-1,many,-,TRBJ1-2,CSATTPTRRGYTF,TGCAGTGCCACTACTCCGACTCGCCGGGGCTACACCTTC
TRBV9,few,TRBD1,TRBJ1-2,CASSAFPGQGALGYTF,TGTGCCAGCAGCGCATTTCCGGGACAGGGGGCGCTTGGCTACACCTTC
TRBV20-1,-,-,TRBJ1-1,CSASQGLGAEAFF,TGCAGTGCGAGTCAAGGCCTCGGTGCTGAAGCTTTCTTT
TRBV7-9,many,-,TRBJ2-3,CASSLGYDTQYF,TGTGCCAGCAGCTTAGGGTACGATACGCAGTATTTT
TRBV5-1,-,TRBD1,TRBJ2-2,CASSTQGFNTGELFF,TGCGCCAGCAGCACACAGGGGTTCAACACCGGGGAGCTGTTTTTT
TRBV4-1,-,TRBD1,TRBJ2-1,CASSHPQVTGGTANEQFF,TGCGCCAGCAGCCACCCCCAGGTGACAGGGGGCACGGCCAATGAGCAGTTCTTC